These 17 T cell receptor beta chains share one sample of origin, sequenced in a study of T cell repertoires in cytomegalovirus infection. TCRdb re-analysed the reads in MiXCR, keeping a single row per CDR3 protein. The sample yields more than 85,000 distinct CDR3 sequences, approximately 16% seen once. The specimen was PBMCs. The receptors here all came from a human donor in good health (CMV status not recorded). Some clones in this sample may be carry-over from other donors' samples.

This clonotype was observed a few times. V and J are TRBV7-8 and TRBJ2-3; the D is unclear. The CDR3 contains 16 residues. From germline, CDR1 is SGHVS and CDR2 FQNEAQ. V was trimmed by 0 bases and J by 1 base, leaving 11 bases between them. CDR3 residues: CASSLAFSGGTDTQYF. CDR3 nucleotide sequence: TGTGCCAGCAGCTTAGCATTCTCGGGCGGCACAGATACGCAGTATTTT.

This chain links TRBV6-6 with TRBJ2-1, with TRBD1 identical over 7 bases. Germline CDR1 and CDR2: MNHNY and SVGAGI (reference sequence). The CDR3 totals 16 residues. V lost 7 bases and J lost 8; bases outside the gene matches: 17. CDR3 protein: CASTLDRAKGLDEQFF. CDR3 DNA sequence: TGTGCCAGCACCCTCGACAGGGCGAAGGGTCTGGATGAGCAGTTCTTC.

The rearrangement links TRBV5-5 to TRBJ2-3, with 13 bases lining up with TRBD2. Per germline, CDR1 SGHKS and CDR2 YYEKEE (reference sequence). The CDR3 extends over 18 amino acids. V lost 2 bases and J lost 4; bases outside the gene matches: 10. The CDR3 bases are TGTGCCAGCAGCTTCCTATATACTAGCGGGGGGGGGTCAGATACGCAGTATTTT. It translates to CASSFLYTSGGGSDTQYF.

The sample holds many counts of this clonotype. The V call is TRBV19, the J call TRBJ2-7, with 10 bases that match TRBD1. J lost 3 bases, V lost 6 bases, and 8 bases had no gene match. Per the germline V gene, CDR1 is LNHDA and CDR2 is SQIVND (reference sequence). CDR3 length: 15 residues. The DNA for the CDR3 is TGTGCCAGTAGGTCAGCGGGACAGGGGCTCTACGAGCAGTACTTC. Translated, it gives CASRSAGQGLYEQYF.

This clonotype was observed many times. V and J are TRBV7-2 and TRBJ2-5; 9 bases are shared with TRBD2. The CDR3 runs 15 residues. The germline CDR1 and CDR2 sequences are SGHTA and FQGNSA. J was trimmed by 3 bases and V by 3 bases; bases with no gene match: 5. The CDR3 region is CASSLTSGSEETQYF. In nucleotides, the CDR3 is TGTGCCAGCAGCTTGACTAGCGGAAGTGAAGAGACCCAGTACTTC.

This clonotype was observed many times. The V and J genes are TRBV28 and TRBJ1-1; D is possibly TRBD1 (5 bases). The V end was cut by 5 bases, the J end by 7 bases, with 20 bases between. The CDR3 runs to 15 residues. Germline CDR1 and CDR2: MDHEN and SYDVKM. The CDR3 bases are TGTGCCAGCAGTCTTCCCGGGACGGCGAGAAATGAAGCTTTCTTT. Amino acid sequence: CASSLPGTARNEAFF.

The chain combines TRBV23-1 with TRBJ2-7; tentatively, D is TRBD1 or TRBD2 (6 bases each). TRBV23-1 has ORF status, its function being uncertain. The CDR3 has 14 amino acids. Trimming left V 11 bases short and J 2 bases short, with 19 bases between. The CDR3 protein is CAASLRGPPYEQYF. The DNA for the CDR3 is TGCGCCGCAAGTTTACGGGGGCCTCCCTACGAGCAGTACTTC.

This chain links TRBV2 with TRBJ1-1, with TRBD1 as a possible D gene (6 bases). The ends were cut back, 3 bases at V and 5 bases at J, with 13 bases in the middle. This CDR3 spans 14 amino acids. Per germline, CDR1 SNHLY and CDR2 FYNNEI. This CDR3 is CASSEQGLGTEAFF. CDR3 DNA: TGTGCCAGCAGTGAGCAGGGGCTTGGTACTGAAGCTTTCTTT.

There are a few counts of this clonotype. The chain has TRBV6-6 and TRBJ1-1; D is unresolved. Germline V lookup: CDR1 MNHNY, CDR2 SVGAGI (reference sequence). This CDR3 region has 12 residues. Trimming stripped 6 bases from V and 1 base from J, with 6 bases between. CDR3: CASRRENTEAFF. Here the CDR3 DNA reads TGTGCCAGCAGGAGAGAGAACACTGAAGCTTTCTTT.

Details on this clonotype: With a much larger clone just one base away, this may be a read error. V and J are TRBV9 and TRBJ2-5; D may correspond to TRBD1 or TRBD2 (6 bases each). Trimming stripped 0 bases from V and 7 bases from J, with 13 bases between. The CDR3 sequence is 14 residues long. CDR1 SGDLS and CDR2 YYNGEE come from the germline V gene. CDR3 residues: CASSVGLTGATQYF. CDR3 sequence (DNA): TGTGCCAGCAGCGTAGGGCTAACGGGGGCGACCCAGTACTTC.

The rearrangement uses TRBV28 and TRBJ2-6; 8 nucleotides line up with TRBD1. Trimming cost V 3 bases and J 2 bases; bases outside gene matches: 3. The CDR3 is made up of 16 amino acids. Germline CDR1 reads MDHEN; CDR2 reads SYDVKM. The CDR3 here is CASSFAGGAGANVLTF. The DNA of the CDR3 is TGTGCCAGCAGTTTCGCAGGGGGCGCTGGGGCCAACGTCCTGACTTTC.

The chain combines TRBV5-1 with TRBJ1-4, with 8 nucleotides matching TRBD1. The V segment lost 1 base and the J segment 5 bases; nucleotides outside the gene matches: 7. From germline, CDR1 is SGHRS and CDR2 YFSETQ. The CDR3 is 16 amino acids. CDR3 sequence reads: CASSLSTGGGNEKLFF. The DNA of the CDR3 is TGCGCCAGCAGCTTGTCTACAGGGGGTGGGAATGAAAAACTGTTTTTT.

CDR3 bases: TGTGCCAGCTCACCACTAGGCTCAGGGGTATCTGGGGCCAACGTCCTGACTTTC. It codes for CASSPLGSGVSGANVLTF. The rearrangement links TRBV18 to TRBJ2-6, with D perhaps TRBD1 (6 bases). The CDR3 sequence is 18 residues long. Deletions cut 1 base from V and 1 base from J, with 14 bases between. In germline, CDR1 is KGHSH, CDR2 LQKENI.

About this clonotype: One end of the junction varies from germline; a read error may be responsible. The chain links TRBV7-3 to TRBJ2-1, with 7 bases that match TRBD1. CDR1 is SGHTA and CDR2 is FQGTGA in the germline V gene. This CDR3 spans 15 amino acids. The CDR3 loop reads CVSSSTGNSYNEQFF. In DNA, the CDR3 is TGTGTCAGCAGCTCGACAGGGAATTCCTACAATGAGCAGTTCTTC.

The table lists this clonotype with many counts. The chain couples TRBV7-9 to TRBJ1-2; 10 nucleotides align to TRBD1. Trimming took 4 bases from V and 8 from J; bases not matched to a gene: 4. The CDR3 length is 13 residues. Germline V gene lookup returns CDR1 SEHNR and CDR2 FQNEAQ (reference sequence). The CDR3 loop reads CASSSGQGDGYTF. CDR3 bases: TGTGCCAGCAGCTCCGGACAGGGGGACGGCTACACCTTC.

The V call is TRBV5-4, the J call TRBJ2-1; D ambiguous. Germline CDR1 SGHNT, CDR2 YYREEE (reference sequence). This CDR3 has 11 amino acids. The ends were cut back, 2 bases at V and 8 bases at J, with 5 bases in the middle. CDR3 in amino acids: CASSFTHEQFF. CDR3 sequence (DNA): TGTGCCAGCAGCTTCACGCATGAGCAGTTCTTC.

This clonotype was recorded a few times. This chain connects TRBV20-1 to TRBJ1-1; TRBD1 aligns across 10 bases. V was pared by 6 bases and J by 5 bases, with 9 bases of the junction left unmatched. The CDR3 is 14 residues long. Germline V gives CDR1 DFQATT, CDR2 SNEGSKA (reference sequence). The CDR3 region has the DNA TGCAGTGCCCACTCGACAGGGGGCCAGACTGAAGCTTTCTTT. This translates into CSAHSTGGQTEAFF.